This T cell receptor (beta chain) was sequenced in a study of T-cell reconstitution after alpha-beta-depleted transplantation in children. Construction of the TCRbeta library involved unique molecular identifiers. One entry per CDR3 protein results from TCRdb running MiXCR on the PCR reads. This sample carries about 90,000 distinct CDR3 sequences, roughly 8% of them seen once, and the ten largest clones take roughly 7%. This clonotype was counted at least ten times. This receptor was obtained from a human donor who donated a stem cell graft to a child with congenital amegakaryocytic thrombocytopenia. The starting material was PBMCs from the stem cell graft donor, obtained from the stem cell graft.

CDR3 sequence reads: CASSSNRGLRTGELFF. The CDR3, as DNA: TGTGCCAGCAGCTCGAACAGGGGGCTGAGAACCGGGGAGCTGTTTTTT. This rearrangement joins TRBV7-9 to TRBJ2-2, with TRBD1 matching over 9 bases. The CDR3 totals 16 residues. V gave up 4 bases and J gave up 5 bases; unmatched junction bases: 8. Germline CDR1 is SEHNR and CDR2 is FQNEAQ (reference sequence).